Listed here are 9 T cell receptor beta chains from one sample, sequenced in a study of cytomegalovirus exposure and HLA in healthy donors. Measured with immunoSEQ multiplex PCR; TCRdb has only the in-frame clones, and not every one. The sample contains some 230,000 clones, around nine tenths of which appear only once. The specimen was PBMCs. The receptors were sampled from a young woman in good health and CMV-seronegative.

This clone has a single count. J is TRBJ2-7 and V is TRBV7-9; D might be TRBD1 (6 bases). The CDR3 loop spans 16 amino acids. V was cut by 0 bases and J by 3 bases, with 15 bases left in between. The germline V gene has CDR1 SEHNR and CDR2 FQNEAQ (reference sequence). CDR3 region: CASSLAGGQRVYEQYF. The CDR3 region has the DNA TGTGCCAGCAGCTTAGCGGGCGGACAGAGAGTCTACGAGCAGTACTTC.

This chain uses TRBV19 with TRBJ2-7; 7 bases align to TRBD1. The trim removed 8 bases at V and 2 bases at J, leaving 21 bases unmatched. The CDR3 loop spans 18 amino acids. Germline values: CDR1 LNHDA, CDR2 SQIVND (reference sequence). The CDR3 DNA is TGTGCCAGTCATCCCCGCGGCGGTCTCAGCCAGGGGGCCTACGAGCAGTACTTC. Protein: CASHPRGGLSQGAYEQYF. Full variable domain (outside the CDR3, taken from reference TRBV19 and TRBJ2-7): DGGITQSPKYLFRKEGQNVTLSCEQNLNHDAMYWYRQDPGQGLRLIYYSQIVNDFQKGDIAEGYSVSREKKESFPLTVTSAQKNPTAFYLCASHPRGGLSQGAYEQYFGPGTRLTVT.

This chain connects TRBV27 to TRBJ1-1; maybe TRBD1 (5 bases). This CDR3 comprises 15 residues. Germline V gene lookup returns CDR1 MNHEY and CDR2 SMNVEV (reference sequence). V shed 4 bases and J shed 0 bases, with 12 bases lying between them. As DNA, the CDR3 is TGTGCCAGCAGTTCACCTTCAGGGATGAACACTGAAGCTTTCTTT. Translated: CASSSPSGMNTEAFF.

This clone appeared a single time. CDR3 DNA: TGTGCCTGGAGTGGACTTATCGTTGGTGGAAACACCATATATTTT. Translation: CAWSGLIVGGNTIYF. The chain carries TRBV30 and TRBJ1-3; no clear D. The V gene's germline CDR1 is GTSNPN and CDR2 SVGIG (reference sequence). This CDR3 is 15 amino acids long. Trimming left V 1 base short and J 3 bases short, with 13 bases between.

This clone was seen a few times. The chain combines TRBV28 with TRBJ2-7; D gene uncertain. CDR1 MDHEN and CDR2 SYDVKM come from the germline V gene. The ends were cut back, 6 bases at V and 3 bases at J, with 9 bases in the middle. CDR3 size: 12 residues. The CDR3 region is CASSLVHYEQYF. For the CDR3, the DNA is TGTGCCAGCAGCCTAGTTCACTACGAGCAGTACTTC.

This CDR3 reads CASSQVTEGTDTQYF. DNA of the CDR3: TGCGCCAGCAGCCAAGTTACTGAGGGAACAGATACGCAGTATTTT. V usage is TRBV4-1 and J usage is TRBJ2-3; D perhaps matches TRBD2 (5 bases). The CDR3 length is 15 residues. V was cut by 1 base and J by 3 bases, with 11 bases left in between. The V gene's germline CDR1 is MGHRA and CDR2 YSYEKL.

CDR3 DNA: TGTGCCAGCAGTGACTCTCTAAACACCGGGGAGCTGTTTTTT. Protein: CASSDSLNTGELFF. The genes are TRBV6-4 and TRBJ2-2, with no clear D. The V end lost 0 bases, the J end lost 2 bases, and 4 bases lay between the germline ends. Germline V CDR1 and CDR2: MRHNA, SNTAGT. The CDR3 extends over 14 amino acids.

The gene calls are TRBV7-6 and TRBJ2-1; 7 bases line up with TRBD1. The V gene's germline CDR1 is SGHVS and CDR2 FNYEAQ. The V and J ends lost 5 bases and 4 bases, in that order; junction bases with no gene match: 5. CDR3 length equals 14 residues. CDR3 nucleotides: TGTGCCAGCAGCCCTGGGACAGAATACAATGAGCAGTTCTTC. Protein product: CASSPGTEYNEQFF.

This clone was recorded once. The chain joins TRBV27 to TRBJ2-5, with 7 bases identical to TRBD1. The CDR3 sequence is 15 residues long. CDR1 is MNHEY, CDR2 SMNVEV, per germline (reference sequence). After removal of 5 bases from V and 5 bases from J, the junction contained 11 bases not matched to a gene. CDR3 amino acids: CASSPEGAQAETQYF. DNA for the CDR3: TGTGCCAGCAGTCCTGAGGGGGCCCAGGCGGAGACCCAGTACTTC.